This T cell receptor (beta chain) is drawn from a study of cytomegalovirus exposure and HLA in healthy donors. Healthy individuals who donated bone marrow served as the donors. Likely unrecorded immune exposures existed in these nominally healthy donors. The PCR had 60 Vbeta and 13 Jbeta primers. Sequencing used immunoSEQ multiplex PCR; TCRdb keeps in-frame clones, though not all of them. The table has over 150,000 clones, 80% seen once; the top ten hold roughly 9.7%. This CDR3 is built from 14 residues. The V gene's germline CDR1 is SGHTA and CDR2 FQGNSA. V shed 6 bases and J 1 base; nucleotides not matched to a gene: 3.

Sequenced sample: PBMCs. The receptor was isolated from a man aged 18 to 30 in good health and CMV-seropositive. This chain joins TRBV7-2 and TRBJ1-3, with 7 bases lining up with TRBD1. CDR3 region: CASRIQGSGNTIYF. In DNA, the CDR3 is TGTGCCAGCAGAATACAGGGGTCTGGAAACACCATATATTTT.